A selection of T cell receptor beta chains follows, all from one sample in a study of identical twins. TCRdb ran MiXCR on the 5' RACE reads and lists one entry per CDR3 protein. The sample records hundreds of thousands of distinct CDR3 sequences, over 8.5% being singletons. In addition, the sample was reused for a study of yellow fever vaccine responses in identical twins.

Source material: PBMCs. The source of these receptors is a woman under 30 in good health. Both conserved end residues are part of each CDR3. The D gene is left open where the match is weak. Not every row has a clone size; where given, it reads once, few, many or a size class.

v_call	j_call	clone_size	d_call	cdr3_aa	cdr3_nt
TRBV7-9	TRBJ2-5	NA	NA	CASSLVGAWVTQYF	TGTGCCAGCAGCTTAGTTGGGGCCTGGGTGACCCAGTACTTC
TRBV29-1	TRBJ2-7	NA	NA	CSVGRWTVDYEQYF	TGCAGCGTTGGGAGATGGACAGTCGACTACGAGCAGTACTTC
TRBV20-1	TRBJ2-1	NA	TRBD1	CIATSGQGEGNEQFF	TGCATTGCTACCTCAGGACAGGGTGAGGGGAATGAGCAGTTCTTC
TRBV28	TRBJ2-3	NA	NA	CASSLGSASDTQYF	TGTGCCAGCAGTTTAGGGTCCGCTTCAGATACGCAGTATTTT
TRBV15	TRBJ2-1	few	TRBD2	CATSSRGGLARTSGEQFF	TGTGCCACCAGCTCCCGAGGGGGACTAGCGAGGACCTCGGGTGAGCAGTTCTTC
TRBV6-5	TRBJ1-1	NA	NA	CASSYSNGNTEAFF	TGTGCCAGCAGTTACTCGAATGGGAACACTGAAGCTTTCTTT
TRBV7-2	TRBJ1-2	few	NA	CASSLKGKVLANYGYTF	TGTGCCAGCAGCTTAAAAGGAAAGGTTTTGGCTAACTATGGCTACACCTTC
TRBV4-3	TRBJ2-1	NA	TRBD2	CASSQDESSGRRGNEQFF	TGCGCCAGCAGCCAAGATGAGTCTAGCGGGAGGCGGGGCAATGAGCAGTTCTTC
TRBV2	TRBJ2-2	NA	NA	CASRGLGEELFF	TGTGCCAGCAGAGGTCTTGGGGAGGAGCTGTTTTTT
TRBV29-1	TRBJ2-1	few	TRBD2	CSVGLAYEQFF	TGCAGCGTTGGACTAGCGTATGAGCAGTTCTTC
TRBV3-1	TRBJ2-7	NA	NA	CASSQALASSYEQYF	TGTGCCAGCAGCCAAGCTTTGGCCTCCTCTTACGAGCAGTACTTC
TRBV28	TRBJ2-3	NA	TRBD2	CASSSGGPTDTQYF	TGTGCCAGCTCTAGCGGGGGGCCGACAGATACGCAGTATTTT
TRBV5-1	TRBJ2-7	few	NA	CASRVSAVSSYEQYF	TGCGCCAGCAGAGTCTCGGCGGTGAGCTCCTACGAGCAGTACTTC
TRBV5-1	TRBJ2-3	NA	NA	CASSLDVIDTQYF	TGCGCCAGCAGCTTGGACGTCATCGATACGCAGTATTTT
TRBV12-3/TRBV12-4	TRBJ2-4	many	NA	CASTGRGIQNIQYF	TGTGCCAGCACCGGACGGGGGATCCAAAACATTCAGTACTTC
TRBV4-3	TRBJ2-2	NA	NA	CASSQEVYAPGELFF	TGCGCCAGCAGCCAAGAGGTCTATGCCCCCGGGGAGCTGTTTTTT
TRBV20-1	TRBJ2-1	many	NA	CSAKVPDGRNEQFF	TGCAGTGCTAAGGTCCCGGACGGCCGGAATGAGCAGTTCTTC
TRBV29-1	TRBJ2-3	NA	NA	CSVAWAGRTDTQYF	TGCAGCGTTGCTTGGGCGGGACGCACAGATACGCAGTATTTT
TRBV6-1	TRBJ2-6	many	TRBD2	CASSGGSGANVLTF	TGTGCCAGCAGCGGGGGGTCTGGGGCCAACGTCCTGACTTTC
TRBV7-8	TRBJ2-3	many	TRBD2	CASSLGGSGGDTQYF	TGTGCCAGCAGCTTAGGCGGTAGCGGGGGAGATACGCAGTATTTT
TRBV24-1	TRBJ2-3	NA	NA	CATSGFSDTDTQYF	TGTGCCACCAGTGGCTTTAGCGACACAGATACGCAGTATTTT
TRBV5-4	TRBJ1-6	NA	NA	CASSLSDPFGAGSIGSPLHF	TGTGCCAGCAGCTTGAGTGACCCCTTCGGGGCAGGCTCAATTGGTTCACCCCTCCACTTT
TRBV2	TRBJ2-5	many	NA	CASSGGETQYF	TGTGCCAGCAGTGGAGGGGAGACCCAGTACTTC
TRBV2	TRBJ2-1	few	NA	CASSVESRRANEQFF	TGTGCCAGCAGTGTGGAGTCTAGACGCGCGAATGAGCAGTTCTTC
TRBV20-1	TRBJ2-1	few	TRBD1	CSARSGGNEQFF	TGCAGTGCTAGGTCAGGGGGAAATGAGCAGTTCTTC
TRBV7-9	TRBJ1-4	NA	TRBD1	CASSKTGTGFGEKLFF	TGTGCCAGCAGTAAAACCGGGACAGGCTTTGGTGAAAAACTGTTTTTT
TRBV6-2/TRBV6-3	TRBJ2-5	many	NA	CASSYSRPHYNPDFQETQYF	TGTGCCAGCAGTTACTCGAGACCTCACTATAATCCGGACTTTCAAGAGACCCAGTACTTC
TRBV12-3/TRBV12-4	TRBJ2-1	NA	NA	CASRDIPNEQLF	TGTGCCAGCAGAGACATTCCGAATGAGCAGCTCTTC
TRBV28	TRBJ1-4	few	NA	CASSLSNLNEKLFF	TGTGCCAGCAGCCTCTCAAACTTGAATGAAAAACTGTTTTTT
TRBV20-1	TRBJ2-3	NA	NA	CSASPPGISDTQYF	TGCAGTGCTAGTCCTCCAGGGATTTCAGATACGCAGTATTTT
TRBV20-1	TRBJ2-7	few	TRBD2	CSASGLAGGYEQYF	TGCAGTGCTTCGGGACTAGCGGGAGGCTACGAGCAGTACTTC
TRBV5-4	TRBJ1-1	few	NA	CASSAGVNTEAFF	TGTGCCAGCAGCGCCGGGGTGAACACTGAAGCTTTCTTT
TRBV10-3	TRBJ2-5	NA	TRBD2	CAISEETSGGETQYF	TGTGCCATCAGTGAAGAGACTAGCGGCGGGGAGACCCAGTACTTC
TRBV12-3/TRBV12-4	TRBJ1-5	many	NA	CASSRGNQPQHF	TGTGCCAGCAGTCGGGGCAATCAGCCCCAGCATTTT
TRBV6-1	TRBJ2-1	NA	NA	CASRASRPQGDNEQFF	TGTGCCAGCAGGGCCTCCCGGCCTCAAGGTGACAATGAGCAGTTCTTC
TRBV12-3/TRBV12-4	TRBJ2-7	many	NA	CASSLTGGNEQYF	TGTGCCAGCAGTTTAACCGGGGGCAACGAGCAGTACTTC
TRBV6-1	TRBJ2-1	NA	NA	CASSSKGGGYYEQFF	TGTGCCAGCAGCTCCAAGGGGGGGGGCTACTATGAGCAGTTCTTC
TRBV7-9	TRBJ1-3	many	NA	CASSPVGAGNTIYF	TGTGCCAGCAGCCCTGTAGGGGCTGGAAACACCATATATTTT
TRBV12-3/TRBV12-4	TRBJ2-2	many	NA	CASAPFGISGELFF	TGTGCCTCAGCGCCGTTTGGGATCTCCGGGGAGCTGTTTTTT
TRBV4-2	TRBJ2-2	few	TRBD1	CASSRPPAFRGSTGELFF	TGTGCCAGCAGCCGACCGCCGGCCTTCAGGGGGAGCACCGGGGAGCTGTTTTTT
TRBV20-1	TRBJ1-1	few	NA	CSAKKQVGGTEAFF	TGCAGTGCCAAAAAGCAGGTGGGGGGTACTGAAGCTTTCTTT
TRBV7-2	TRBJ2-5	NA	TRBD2	CASSKRLAPQETQYF	TGTGCCAGCAGCAAGCGACTAGCCCCCCAAGAGACCCAGTACTTC
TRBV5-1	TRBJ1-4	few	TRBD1	CASRPLTGANEKLFF	TGCGCCAGCAGACCGCTAACAGGGGCTAATGAAAAACTGTTTTTT
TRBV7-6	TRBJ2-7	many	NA	CASSLEADISYEQYF	TGTGCCAGCAGCTTAGAGGCGGACATCTCCTACGAGCAGTACTTC
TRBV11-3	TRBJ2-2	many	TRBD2	CASSLEQREFGGELFF	TGTGCCAGCAGCTTAGAACAGCGGGAGTTTGGCGGGGAGCTGTTTTTT
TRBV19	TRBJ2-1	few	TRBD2	CASSSRTSGGIYNEQFF	TGTGCCAGTAGTTCCCGGACTAGCGGGGGTATCTACAATGAGCAGTTCTTC
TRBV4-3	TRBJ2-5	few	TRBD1	CASSQTGTVKRETQYF	TGCGCCAGCAGCCAAACCGGGACAGTTAAGAGGGAGACCCAGTACTTC
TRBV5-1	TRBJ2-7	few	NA	CASSLGGDPGYEQYF	TGCGCCAGCAGCTTGGGGGGGGACCCCGGCTACGAGCAGTACTTC
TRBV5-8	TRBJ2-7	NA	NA	CAISARQDYEQYF	TGTGCCATCAGCGCCCGACAGGATTACGAGCAGTACTTC
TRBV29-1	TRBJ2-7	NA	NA	CSVVGLGGSEQYF	TGCAGCGTTGTTGGATTAGGCGGATCCGAGCAGTACTTC
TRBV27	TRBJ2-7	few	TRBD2	CASSSLAGGDEQYF	TGTGCCAGCAGTTCTCTAGCGGGAGGGGACGAGCAGTACTTC
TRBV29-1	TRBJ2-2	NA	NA	CSVLRGPQGELFF	TGCAGCGTTCTGCGGGGGCCTCAGGGGGAGCTGTTTTTT
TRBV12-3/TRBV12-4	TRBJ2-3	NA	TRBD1	CASSDTGGPDTQYF	TGTGCCAGCAGTGATACAGGGGGACCAGATACGCAGTATTTT